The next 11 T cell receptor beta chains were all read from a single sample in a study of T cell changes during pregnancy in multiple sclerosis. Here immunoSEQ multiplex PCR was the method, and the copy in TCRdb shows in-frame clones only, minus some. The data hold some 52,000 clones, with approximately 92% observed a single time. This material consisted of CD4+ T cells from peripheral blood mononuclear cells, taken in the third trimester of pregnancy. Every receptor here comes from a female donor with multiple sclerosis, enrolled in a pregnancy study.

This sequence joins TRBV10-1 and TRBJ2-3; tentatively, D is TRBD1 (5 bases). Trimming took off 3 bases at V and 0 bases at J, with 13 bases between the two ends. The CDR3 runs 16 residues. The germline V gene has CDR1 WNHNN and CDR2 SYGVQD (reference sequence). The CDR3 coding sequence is TGCGCCAGCAGTGAAATTTCCAGGGCCAGCACAGATACGCAGTATTTT. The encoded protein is CASSEISRASTDTQYF.

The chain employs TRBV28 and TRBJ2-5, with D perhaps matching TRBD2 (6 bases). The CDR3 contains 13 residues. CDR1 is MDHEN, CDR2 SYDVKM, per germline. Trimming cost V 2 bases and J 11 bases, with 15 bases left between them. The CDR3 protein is CASSLAGRSAQYF. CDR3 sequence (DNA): TGTGCCAGCAGTTTAGCGGGAAGGTCGGCACAGTACTTC.

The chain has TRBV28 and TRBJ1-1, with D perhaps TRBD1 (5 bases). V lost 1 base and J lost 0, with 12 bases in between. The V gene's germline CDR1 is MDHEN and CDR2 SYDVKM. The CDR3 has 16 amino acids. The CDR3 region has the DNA TGTGCCAGCAGTTTATCCCGGGGGGGGATGAACACTGAAGCTTTCTTT. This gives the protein CASSLSRGGMNTEAFF.

The CDR3: CASSLFSSGANVLTF. DNA of the CDR3: TGTGCCAGCAGCTTATTTAGCTCTGGGGCCAACGTCCTGACTTTC. The V and J genes are TRBV5-4 and TRBJ2-6; D remains unclear. With 2 bases removed from V and 0 bases from J, the gap between germline ends came to 6 bases. Germline CDR1 is SGHNT and CDR2 is YYREEE (reference sequence). The CDR3 is 15 residues long.

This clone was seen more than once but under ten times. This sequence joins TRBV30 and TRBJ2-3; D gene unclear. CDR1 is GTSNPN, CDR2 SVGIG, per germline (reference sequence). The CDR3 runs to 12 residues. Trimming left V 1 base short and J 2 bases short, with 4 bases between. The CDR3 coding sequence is TGTGCCTGGAGTGACTCCACAGATACGCAGTATTTT. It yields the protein CAWSDSTDTQYF.

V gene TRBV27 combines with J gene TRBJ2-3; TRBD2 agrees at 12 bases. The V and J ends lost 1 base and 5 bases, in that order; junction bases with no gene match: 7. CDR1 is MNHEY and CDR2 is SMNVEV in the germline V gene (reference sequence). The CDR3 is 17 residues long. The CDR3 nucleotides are TGTGCCAGCAGTTTATTATCTAGCGGGAGGGCTGGAGATACGCAGTATTTT. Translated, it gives CASSLLSSGRAGDTQYF.

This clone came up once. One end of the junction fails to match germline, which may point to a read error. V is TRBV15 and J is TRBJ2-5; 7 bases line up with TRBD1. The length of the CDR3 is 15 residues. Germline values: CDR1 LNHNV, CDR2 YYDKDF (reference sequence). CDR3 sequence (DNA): TGTGCCACCAGCAGAGATAGGGGGCCCCAAGTGACCCAGTACTTC. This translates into CATSRDRGPQVTQYF. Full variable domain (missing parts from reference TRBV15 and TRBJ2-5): DAMVIQNPRYQVTQFGKPVTLSCSQTLNHNVMYWYQQKSSQAPKLLFHYYDKDFNNEADTPDNFQSRRPNTSFCFLDIRSPGLGDTAMYLCATSRDRGPQVTQYFGPGTRLLVL.

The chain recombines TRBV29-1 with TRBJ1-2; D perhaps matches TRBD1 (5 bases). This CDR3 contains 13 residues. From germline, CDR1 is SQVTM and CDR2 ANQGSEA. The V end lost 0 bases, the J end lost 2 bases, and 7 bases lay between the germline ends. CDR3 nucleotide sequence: TGCAGCGTTGAAGATACAGGAAACTATGGCTACACCTTC. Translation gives CSVEDTGNYGYTF.

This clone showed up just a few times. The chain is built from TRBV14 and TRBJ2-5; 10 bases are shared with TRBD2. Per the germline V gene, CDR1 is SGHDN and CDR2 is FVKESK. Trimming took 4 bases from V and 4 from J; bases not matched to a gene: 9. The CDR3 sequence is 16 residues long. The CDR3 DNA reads TGTGCCAGCAGCCCACCGAGCGGGGGGGGCCGAGAGACCCAGTACTTC. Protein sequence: CASSPPSGGGRETQYF. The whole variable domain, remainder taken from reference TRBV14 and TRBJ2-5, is EAGVTQFPSHSVIEKGQTVTLRCDPISGHDNLYWYRRVMGKEIKFLLHFVKESKQDESGMPNNRFLAERTGGTYSTLKVQPAELEDSGVYFCASSPPSGGGRETQYFGPGTRLLVL.

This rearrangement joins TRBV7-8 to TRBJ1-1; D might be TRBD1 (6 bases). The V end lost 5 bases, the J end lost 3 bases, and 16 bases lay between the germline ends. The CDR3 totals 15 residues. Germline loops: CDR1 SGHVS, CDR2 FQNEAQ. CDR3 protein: CASSPMTSGDTEAFF. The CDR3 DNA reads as TGTGCCAGCAGCCCGATGACTTCAGGGGACACTGAAGCTTTCTTT.

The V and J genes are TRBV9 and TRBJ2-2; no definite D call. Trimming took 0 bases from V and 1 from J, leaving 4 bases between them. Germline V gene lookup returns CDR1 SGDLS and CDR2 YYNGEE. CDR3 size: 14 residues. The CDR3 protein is CASSVDRNTGELFF. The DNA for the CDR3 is TGTGCCAGCAGCGTAGACAGGAACACCGGGGAGCTGTTTTTT.